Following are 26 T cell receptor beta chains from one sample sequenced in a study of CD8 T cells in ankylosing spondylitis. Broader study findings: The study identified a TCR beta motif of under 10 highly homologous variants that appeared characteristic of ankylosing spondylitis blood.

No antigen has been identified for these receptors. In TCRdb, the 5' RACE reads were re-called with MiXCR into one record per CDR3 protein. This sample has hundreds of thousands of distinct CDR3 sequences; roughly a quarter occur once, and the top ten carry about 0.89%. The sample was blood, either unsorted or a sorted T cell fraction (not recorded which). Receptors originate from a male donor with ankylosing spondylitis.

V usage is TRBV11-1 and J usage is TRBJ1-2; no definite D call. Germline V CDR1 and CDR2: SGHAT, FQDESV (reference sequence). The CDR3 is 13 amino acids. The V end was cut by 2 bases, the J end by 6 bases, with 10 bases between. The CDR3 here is CASSLSGRNGYTF. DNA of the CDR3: TGTGCCAGCAGCTTAAGTGGCAGGAATGGCTACACCTTC. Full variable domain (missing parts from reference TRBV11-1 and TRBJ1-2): EAEVAQSPRYKITEKSQAVAFWCDPISGHATLYWYRQILGQGPELLVQFQDESVVDDSQLPKDRFSAERLKGVDSTLKIQPAELGDSAMYLCASSLSGRNGYTFGSGTRLTVV.

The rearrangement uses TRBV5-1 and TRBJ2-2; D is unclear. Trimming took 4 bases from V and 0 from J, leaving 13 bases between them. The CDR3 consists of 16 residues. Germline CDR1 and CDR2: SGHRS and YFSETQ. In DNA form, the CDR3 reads TGCGCCAGCAGCGCCCCTGAAGGGCCGAACACCGGGGAGCTGTTTTTT. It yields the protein CASSAPEGPNTGELFF. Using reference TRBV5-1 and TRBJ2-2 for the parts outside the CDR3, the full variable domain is KAGVTQTPRYLIKTRGQQVTLSCSPISGHRSVSWYQQTPGQGLQFLFEYFSETQRNKGNFPGRFSGRQFSNSRSEMNVSTLELGDSALYLCASSAPEGPNTGELFFGEGSRLTVL.

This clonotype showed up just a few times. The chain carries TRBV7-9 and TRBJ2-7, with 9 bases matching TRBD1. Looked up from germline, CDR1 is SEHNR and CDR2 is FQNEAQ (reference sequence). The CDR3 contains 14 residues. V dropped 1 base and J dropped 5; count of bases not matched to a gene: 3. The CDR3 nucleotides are TGTGCCAGCAGCTTAGGGACAGGGGCCCACGAGCAGTACTTC. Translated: CASSLGTGAHEQYF.

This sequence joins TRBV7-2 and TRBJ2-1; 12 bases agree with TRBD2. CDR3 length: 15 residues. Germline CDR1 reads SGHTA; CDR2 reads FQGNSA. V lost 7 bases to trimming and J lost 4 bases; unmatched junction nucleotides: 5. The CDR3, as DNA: TGTGCCAGCACCCAGACTAGCGGGAGTTACAATGAGCAGTTCTTC. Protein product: CASTQTSGSYNEQFF.

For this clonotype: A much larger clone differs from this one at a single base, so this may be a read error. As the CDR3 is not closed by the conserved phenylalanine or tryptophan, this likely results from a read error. CDR3 sequence (DNA): TGTGCCAGCAGTGATAGCAGGGGGCCTGAGCCCCAGCATCTT. Its protein product is CASSDSRGPEPQHL. The rearrangement uses TRBV2 and TRBJ1-5, with 8 nucleotides matching TRBD1. The CDR3 totals 14 residues. V lost 3 bases, J lost 8 bases, and 6 bases stayed unmatched. Germline CDR1 and CDR2: SNHLY and FYNNEI.

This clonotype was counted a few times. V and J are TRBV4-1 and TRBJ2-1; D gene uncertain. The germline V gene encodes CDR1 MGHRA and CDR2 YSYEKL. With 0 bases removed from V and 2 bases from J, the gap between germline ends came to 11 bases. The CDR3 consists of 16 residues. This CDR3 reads CASSQDKVEAYNEQFF. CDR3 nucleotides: TGCGCCAGCAGCCAAGATAAAGTCGAAGCCTACAATGAGCAGTTCTTC.

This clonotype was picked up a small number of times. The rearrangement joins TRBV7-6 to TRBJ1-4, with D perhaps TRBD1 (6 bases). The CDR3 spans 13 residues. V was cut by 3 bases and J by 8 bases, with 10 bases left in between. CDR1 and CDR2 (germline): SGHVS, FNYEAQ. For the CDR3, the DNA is TGTGCCAGCAGCTTTGGGGGCGGAGAAAAACTGTTTTTT. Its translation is CASSFGGGEKLFF.

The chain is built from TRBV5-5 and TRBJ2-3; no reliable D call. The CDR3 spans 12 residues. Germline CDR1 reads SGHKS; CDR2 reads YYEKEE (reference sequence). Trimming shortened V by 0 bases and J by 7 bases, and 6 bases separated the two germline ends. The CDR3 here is CASSLGVYTQYF. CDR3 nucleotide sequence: TGTGCCAGCAGCTTGGGGGTTTATACGCAGTATTTT.

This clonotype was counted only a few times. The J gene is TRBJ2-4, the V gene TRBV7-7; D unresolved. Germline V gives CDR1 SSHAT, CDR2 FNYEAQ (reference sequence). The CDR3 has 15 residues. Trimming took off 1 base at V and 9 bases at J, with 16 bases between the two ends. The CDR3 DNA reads TGTGCCAGCAGCTTAGATCCGCCGCCCATCGGCATTCAGTACTTC. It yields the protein CASSLDPPPIGIQYF.

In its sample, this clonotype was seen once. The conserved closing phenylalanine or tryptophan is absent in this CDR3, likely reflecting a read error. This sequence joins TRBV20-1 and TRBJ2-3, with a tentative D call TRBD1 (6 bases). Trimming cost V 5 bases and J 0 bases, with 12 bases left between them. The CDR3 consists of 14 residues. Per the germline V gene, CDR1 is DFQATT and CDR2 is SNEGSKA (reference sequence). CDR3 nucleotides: TGCAGTGCTTTGGACAGCTCTAGCACAGATACGCAGTATATT. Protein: CSALDSSSTDTQYI.

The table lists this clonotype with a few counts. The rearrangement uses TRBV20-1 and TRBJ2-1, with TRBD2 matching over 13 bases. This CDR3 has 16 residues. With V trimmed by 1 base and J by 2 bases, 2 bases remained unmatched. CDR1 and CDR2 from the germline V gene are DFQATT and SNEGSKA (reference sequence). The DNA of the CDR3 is TGCAGTGCTAGAGTCACTAGCGGGAGGGCCTACAATGAGCAGTTCTTC. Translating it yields CSARVTSGRAYNEQFF.

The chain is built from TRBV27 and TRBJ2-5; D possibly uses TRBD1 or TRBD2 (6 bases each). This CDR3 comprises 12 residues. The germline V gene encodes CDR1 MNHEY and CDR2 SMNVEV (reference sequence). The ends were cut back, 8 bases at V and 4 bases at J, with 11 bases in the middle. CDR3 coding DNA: TGTGCCAGCCGGGGGCGCGGAGAGACCCAGTACTTC. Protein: CASRGRGETQYF.

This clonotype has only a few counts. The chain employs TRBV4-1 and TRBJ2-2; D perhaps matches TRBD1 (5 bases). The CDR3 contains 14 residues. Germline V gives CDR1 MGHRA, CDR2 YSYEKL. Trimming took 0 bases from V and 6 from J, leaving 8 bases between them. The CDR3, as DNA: TGCGCCAGCAGCCAAGACAGGGTCCCCGGGGAGCTGTTTTTT. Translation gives CASSQDRVPGELFF.

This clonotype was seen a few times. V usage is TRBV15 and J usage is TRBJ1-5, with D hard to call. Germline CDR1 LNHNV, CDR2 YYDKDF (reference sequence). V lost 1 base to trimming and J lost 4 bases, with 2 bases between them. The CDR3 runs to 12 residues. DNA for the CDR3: TGTGCCACCAGCAGAGGGAATCAGCCCCAGCATTTT. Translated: CATSRGNQPQHF.

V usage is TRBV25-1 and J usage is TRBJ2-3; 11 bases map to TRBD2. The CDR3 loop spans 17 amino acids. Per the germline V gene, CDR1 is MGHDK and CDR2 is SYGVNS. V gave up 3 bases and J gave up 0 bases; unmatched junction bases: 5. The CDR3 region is CASSDTSGSYSTDTQYF. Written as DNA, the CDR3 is TGTGCCAGCAGTGATACTAGCGGGAGTTATAGCACAGATACGCAGTATTTT.

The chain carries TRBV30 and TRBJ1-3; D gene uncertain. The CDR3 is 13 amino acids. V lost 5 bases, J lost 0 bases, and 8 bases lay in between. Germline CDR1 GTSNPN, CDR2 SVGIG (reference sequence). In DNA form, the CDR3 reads TGTGCCTGGGACACGAGCTCTGGAAACACCATATATTTT. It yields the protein CAWDTSSGNTIYF.

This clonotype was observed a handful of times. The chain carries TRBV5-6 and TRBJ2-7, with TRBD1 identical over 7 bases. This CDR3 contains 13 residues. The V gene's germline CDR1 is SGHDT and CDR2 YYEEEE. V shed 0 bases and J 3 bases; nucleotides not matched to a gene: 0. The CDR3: CASSLDRGYEQYF. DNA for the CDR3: TGTGCCAGCAGCTTGGACAGGGGCTACGAGCAGTACTTC.

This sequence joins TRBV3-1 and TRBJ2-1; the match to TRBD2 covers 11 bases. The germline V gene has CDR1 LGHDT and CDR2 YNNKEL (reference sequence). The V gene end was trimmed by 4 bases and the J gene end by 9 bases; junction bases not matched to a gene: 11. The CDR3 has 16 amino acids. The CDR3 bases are TGTGCCAGCAGCCGAACCCCACTAGCGGGAGAGGGTGAGCAGTTCTTC. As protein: CASSRTPLAGEGEQFF.

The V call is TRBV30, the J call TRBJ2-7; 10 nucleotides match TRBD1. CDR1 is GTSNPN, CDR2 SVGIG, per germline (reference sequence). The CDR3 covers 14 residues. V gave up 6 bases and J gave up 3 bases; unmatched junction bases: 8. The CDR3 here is CACKGQGINYEQYF. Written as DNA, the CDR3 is TGTGCCTGTAAGGGACAGGGGATAAACTACGAGCAGTACTTC.

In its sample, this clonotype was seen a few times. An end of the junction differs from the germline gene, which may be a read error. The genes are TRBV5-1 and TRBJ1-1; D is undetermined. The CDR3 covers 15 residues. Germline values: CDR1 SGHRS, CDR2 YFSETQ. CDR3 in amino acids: CASSLDQPGNTEAFF. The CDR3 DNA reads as TGCGCCAGCAGTTTGGACCAGCCAGGGAACACTGAAGCTTTCTTT.

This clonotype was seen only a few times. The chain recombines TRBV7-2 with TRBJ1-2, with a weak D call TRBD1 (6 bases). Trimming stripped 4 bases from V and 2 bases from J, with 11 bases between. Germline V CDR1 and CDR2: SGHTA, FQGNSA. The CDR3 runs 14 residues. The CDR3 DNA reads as TGTGCCAGCAGCTACGGACAGACCAACTATGGCTACACCTTC. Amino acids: CASSYGQTNYGYTF. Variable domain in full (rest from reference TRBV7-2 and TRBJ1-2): GAGVSQSPSNKVTEKGKDVELRCDPISGHTALYWYRQSLGQGLEFLIYFQGNSAPDKSGLPSDRFSAERTGGSVSTLTIQRTQQEDSAVYLCASSYGQTNYGYTFGSGTRLTVV.

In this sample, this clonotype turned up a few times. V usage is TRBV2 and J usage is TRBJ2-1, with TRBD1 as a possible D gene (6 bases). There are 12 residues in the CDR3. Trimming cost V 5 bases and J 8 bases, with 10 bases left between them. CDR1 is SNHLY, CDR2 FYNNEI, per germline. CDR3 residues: CASSSRGDEQFF. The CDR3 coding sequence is TGTGCCAGCAGTTCCAGGGGCGATGAGCAGTTCTTC.

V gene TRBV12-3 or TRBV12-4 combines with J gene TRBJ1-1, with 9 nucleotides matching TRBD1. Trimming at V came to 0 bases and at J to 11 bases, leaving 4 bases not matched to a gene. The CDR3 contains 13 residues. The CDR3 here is CASSLAGTGLAFF. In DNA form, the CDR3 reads TGTGCCAGCAGTTTAGCGGGGACAGGGCTTGCTTTCTTT.

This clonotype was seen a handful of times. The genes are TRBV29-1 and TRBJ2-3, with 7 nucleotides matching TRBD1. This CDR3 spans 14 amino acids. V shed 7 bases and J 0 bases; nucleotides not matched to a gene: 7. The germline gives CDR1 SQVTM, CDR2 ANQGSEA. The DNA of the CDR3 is TGCAGCGCCCGGACAGGAGTTAGCACAGATACGCAGTATTTT. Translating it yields CSARTGVSTDTQYF.

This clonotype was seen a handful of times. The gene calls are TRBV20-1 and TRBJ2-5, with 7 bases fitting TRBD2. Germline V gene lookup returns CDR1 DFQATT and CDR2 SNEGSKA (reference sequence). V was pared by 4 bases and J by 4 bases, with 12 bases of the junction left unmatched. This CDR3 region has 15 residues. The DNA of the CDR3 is TGCAGTGCTAAAGTCCCGGGACTATGGACAGAGACCCAGTACTTC. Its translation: CSAKVPGLWTETQYF.

CDR3 nucleotides: TGTGCCAGCAGCGCCCTAGCGGGAGTGGATGAGCAGTACTTC. This sequence encodes CASSALAGVDEQYF. This chain uses TRBV9 with TRBJ2-7; 10 nucleotides align to TRBD2. CDR1 is SGDLS and CDR2 is YYNGEE in the germline V gene. CDR3 length: 14 residues. The V segment lost 3 bases and the J segment 7 bases; nucleotides outside the gene matches: 7.